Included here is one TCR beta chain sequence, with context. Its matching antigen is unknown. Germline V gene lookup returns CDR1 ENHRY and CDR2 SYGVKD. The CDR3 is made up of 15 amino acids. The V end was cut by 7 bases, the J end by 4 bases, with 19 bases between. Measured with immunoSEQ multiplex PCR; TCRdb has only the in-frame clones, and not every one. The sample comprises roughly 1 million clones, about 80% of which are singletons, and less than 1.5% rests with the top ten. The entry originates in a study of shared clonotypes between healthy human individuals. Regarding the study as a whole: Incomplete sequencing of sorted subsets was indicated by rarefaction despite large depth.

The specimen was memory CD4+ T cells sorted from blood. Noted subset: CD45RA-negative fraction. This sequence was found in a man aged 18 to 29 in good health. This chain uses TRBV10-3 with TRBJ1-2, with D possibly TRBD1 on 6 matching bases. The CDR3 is CAINKIGGAPYGYTF. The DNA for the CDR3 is TGTGCCATCAATAAAATTGGGGGGGCCCCCTATGGCTACACCTTC.